These 10 T cell receptor beta chains share one sample of origin, sequenced in a study of graft-versus-host responses after intestinal transplantation. Libraries were prepared by immunoSEQ multiplex PCR; TCRdb keeps only in-frame clonotypes and omits some of them. The table lists about 130,000 clones, around 90% of them singletons. These receptors have no identified antigens. The sample consisted of unstimulated CD4+ T cells sorted from spleen or lymph node cells, taken before intestinal transplant. All receptors come from a human donor who received an intestinal transplant.

The J gene is TRBJ2-3, the V gene TRBV7-3; D is perhaps TRBD2 (6 bases). The CDR3 sequence is 16 residues long. Germline lookup yields CDR1 SGHTA and CDR2 FQGTGA. V dropped 2 bases and J dropped 4 bases, with 16 bases sitting between them. The CDR3 region has the DNA TGTGCCAGCAGCTTAGGGCGGGGCATCCATTCAGATACGCAGTATTTT. Amino acid sequence: CASSLGRGIHSDTQYF.

In its sample, this clone was seen once. The chain has TRBV15 and TRBJ2-1; D not certain. The V end was cut by 0 bases, the J end by 6 bases, with 6 bases between. CDR3 length equals 13 residues. Germline loops: CDR1 LNHNV, CDR2 YYDKDF (reference sequence). The CDR3 sequence: CATSRDFSNEQFF. DNA of the CDR3: TGTGCCACCAGCAGAGATTTTAGCAATGAGCAGTTCTTC.

The chain joins TRBV5-6 to TRBJ2-1, with D possibly TRBD2 on 6 matching bases. The CDR3 loop spans 16 amino acids. Trimming cost V 4 bases and J 5 bases, with 19 bases left between them. Germline CDR1 SGHDT, CDR2 YYEEEE. The CDR3 sequence is CASSPFGVAADNEQFF. The CDR3 DNA reads as TGTGCCAGCAGCCCTTTTGGGGTAGCGGCTGACAATGAGCAGTTCTTC.

The DNA of the CDR3 is TGCGCCAGCAGCTTGGCCGACCCGGGGGAGACCCAGTACTTC. The encoded protein is CASSLADPGETQYF. This rearrangement joins TRBV5-1 to TRBJ2-5; D is possibly TRBD2 (5 bases). Trimming pared 0 bases from V and 5 bases from J, leaving 11 bases between. Germline assignment: CDR1 SGHRS and CDR2 YFSETQ. The CDR3 has 14 amino acids.

This chain uses TRBV11-2 with TRBJ1-1; D is undetermined. Trimming took off 1 base at V and 1 base at J, with 7 bases between the two ends. This CDR3 is 14 amino acids long. Germline V gives CDR1 SGHAT, CDR2 FQNNGV. The CDR3 sequence is CASSLAGPNTEAFF. DNA of the CDR3: TGTGCCAGCAGCTTAGCCGGGCCGAACACTGAAGCTTTCTTT.

The table lists this clone with a count of one. The V and J genes are TRBV15 and TRBJ2-7, with D uncertain. The CDR3 is 14 residues long. Trimming cost V 8 bases and J 0 bases, with 14 bases left between them. Germline CDR1 and CDR2: LNHNV and YYDKDF (reference sequence). The CDR3 DNA reads TGTGCCACCCAACCGGGCAGTAGCTCCTACGAGCAGTACTTC. It encodes CATQPGSSSYEQYF. Variable domain in full (rest from reference TRBV15 and TRBJ2-7): DAMVIQNPRYQVTQFGKPVTLSCSQTLNHNVMYWYQQKSSQAPKLLFHYYDKDFNNEADTPDNFQSRRPNTSFCFLDIRSPGLGDTAMYLCATQPGSSSYEQYFGPGTRLTVT.

This rearrangement joins TRBV6-6 to TRBJ1-1; D call uncertain. This CDR3 comprises 15 residues. V was trimmed by 0 bases and J by 3 bases, leaving 11 bases between them. The V gene's germline CDR1 is MNHNY and CDR2 SVGAGI (reference sequence). CDR3 loop: CASSYSRGRDTEAFF. The CDR3 bases are TGTGCCAGCAGTTACTCGAGAGGGCGGGACACTGAAGCTTTCTTT.

V and J are TRBV7-9 and TRBJ2-5, with 12 bases fitting TRBD2. Germline CDR1 is SEHNR and CDR2 is FQNEAQ (reference sequence). The V gene end was trimmed by 4 bases and the J gene end by 1 base; junction bases not matched to a gene: 7. The length of the CDR3 is 17 residues. The CDR3 is CASSSSPSGRGQETQYF. The CDR3 nucleotides read TGTGCCAGCAGCTCCTCCCCTAGCGGGAGGGGCCAAGAGACCCAGTACTTC.

The CDR3 loop is CASSPHSLGLARETQYF. Here the CDR3 DNA reads TGTGCCAGCAGCCCCCACTCGTTGGGACTAGCGAGGGAGACCCAGTACTTC. This chain uses TRBV7-3 with TRBJ2-5, with 10 bases identical to TRBD2. Germline loops: CDR1 SGHTA, CDR2 FQGTGA. The CDR3 runs 17 residues. Trimming cost V 5 bases and J 5 bases; bases outside gene matches: 14. The whole variable domain, filled in from reference TRBV7-3 and TRBJ2-5, reads GAGVSQTPSNKVTEKGKYVELRCDPISGHTALYWYRQSLGQGPEFLIYFQGTGAADDSGLPNDRFFAVRPEGSVSTLKIQRTERGDSAVYLCASSPHSLGLARETQYFGPGTRLLVL.

This rearrangement joins TRBV4-2 to TRBJ1-2, with a tentative D call TRBD1 (6 bases). V lost 0 bases and J lost 6, with 11 bases in between. This CDR3 has 14 amino acids. CDR1 LGHNA and CDR2 YNFKEQ come from the germline V gene. The CDR3 DNA reads TGTGCCAGCAGCCAAGAGAACAGGGTCAATGGCTACACCTTC. The encoded protein is CASSQENRVNGYTF.